One and the same sample provided the 22 T cell receptor beta chains below, sequenced in a study of cytomegalovirus exposure and HLA in healthy donors. The PCR used 60 Vbeta and 13 Jbeta primers. Clones were sequenced by immunoSEQ multiplex PCR, and TCRdb holds only the in-frame ones, with some missing. The sample includes 160,000 or so clones, 60% to 85% of them seen just once. Sequencing was carried out using PBMCs. The receptors here all came from a man over 45 in good health and CMV-seropositive.

This chain uses TRBV2 with TRBJ2-5; no clear D. Trimming pared 3 bases from V and 2 bases from J, leaving 10 bases between. CDR3 length equals 14 residues. Germline-derived CDR1 and CDR2 are SNHLY and FYNNEI. CDR3 sequence reads: CASSEFGGQETQYF. For the CDR3, the DNA is TGTGCCAGCAGTGAGTTCGGCGGACAAGAGACCCAGTACTTC.

The chain's CDR3 is CASSDSGQNTGELFF. The CDR3 nucleotides are TGTGCCAGCAGTGACTCGGGACAGAACACCGGGGAGCTGTTTTTT. The rearrangement uses TRBV6-4 and TRBJ2-2, with D tentatively TRBD1 (6 bases). V was clipped by 0 bases and J by 1 base, with 6 bases between them. Germline values: CDR1 MRHNA, CDR2 SNTAGT. This CDR3 region has 15 residues.

V and J are TRBV19 and TRBJ1-2; unclear D gene. V was cut by 1 base and J by 6 bases, with 9 bases left in between. The CDR3 is 13 amino acids. Germline V gene sequence: CDR1 LNHDA, CDR2 SQIVND (reference sequence). The CDR3 nucleotides are TGTGCCAGTAGTATAGCCCGCAACAATGGCTACACCTTC. This gives the protein CASSIARNNGYTF.

V is TRBV7-9 and J is TRBJ2-7, with a weak D call TRBD2 (5 bases). Germline V lookup: CDR1 SEHNR, CDR2 FQNEAQ (reference sequence). V lost 10 bases and J lost 0, with 25 bases in between. This CDR3 region has 17 residues. The CDR3 DNA sequence: TGTGCCACCTCTCTTAGCGTAGATACAACTCTCTCCTACGAGCAGTACTTC. Protein sequence: CATSLSVDTTLSYEQYF.

The chain is built from TRBV7-9 and TRBJ2-5; TRBD2 is a possible D gene (6 bases). Germline-derived CDR1 and CDR2 are SEHNR and FQNEAQ (reference sequence). The CDR3 runs 13 residues. V gave up 6 bases and J gave up 11 bases, with 19 bases separating them. As DNA, the CDR3 is TGTGCCAGCAGGACTAGTGGCAGGGAAGAGCAGTACTTC. Its translation: CASRTSGREEQYF.

V is TRBV7-3 and J is TRBJ1-3; a weak D match, TRBD1 (5 bases). Germline-derived CDR1 and CDR2 are SGHTA and FQGTGA. V was cut by 3 bases and J by 0 bases, with 15 bases left in between. This CDR3 region has 17 residues. In DNA, the CDR3 is TGTGCCAGCAGCTTCACTGGGGGACTCAGCTCTGGAAACACCATATATTTT. This sequence encodes CASSFTGGLSSGNTIYF. Together with reference TRBV7-3 and TRBJ1-3, the CDR3 gives the full variable domain: GAGVSQTPSNKVTEKGKYVELRCDPISGHTALYWYRQSLGQGPEFLIYFQGTGAADDSGLPNDRFFAVRPEGSVSTLKIQRTERGDSAVYLCASSFTGGLSSGNTIYFGEGSWLTVV.

The V and J genes are TRBV11-2 and TRBJ2-2; tentatively, D is TRBD2 (5 bases). V was clipped by 4 bases and J by 2 bases, with 14 bases between them. Germline V gene lookup returns CDR1 SGHAT and CDR2 FQNNGV. This CDR3 region has 16 residues. The CDR3 sequence is CASSWSFRGNTGELFF. CDR3 DNA: TGTGCCAGCAGCTGGTCGTTTCGGGGAAACACCGGGGAGCTGTTTTTT.

This clone showed up just a few times. V usage is TRBV5-1 and J usage is TRBJ1-5, with 7 bases identical to TRBD1. Germline V gene sequence: CDR1 SGHRS, CDR2 YFSETQ. CDR3 length equals 16 residues. Unmatched junction bases numbered 4, after V lost 0 bases and J lost 1 base. CDR3: CASSLGGTASNQPQHF. Here the CDR3 DNA reads TGCGCCAGCAGCTTGGGGGGGACAGCAAGCAATCAGCCCCAGCATTTT.

The chain has TRBV7-2 and TRBJ2-3, with 9 bases lining up with TRBD2. Germline-derived CDR1 and CDR2 are SGHTA and FQGNSA. The CDR3 sequence is 15 residues long. V was clipped by 3 bases and J by 4 bases; unmatched bases: 5. The CDR3: CASSFASGVADTQYF. In nucleotides, the CDR3 is TGTGCCAGCAGCTTTGCTAGCGGGGTCGCAGATACGCAGTATTTT.

On this clone itself: A read error may account for a junction end that differs from germline. This chain links TRBV9 with TRBJ2-3, with a weak D call TRBD1 (5 bases). Per germline, CDR1 SGDLS and CDR2 YYNGEE. The CDR3 covers 13 residues. The CDR3 reads CASSVQGEDAQYF. The CDR3 region has the DNA TGTGCCAGCAGCGTGCAGGGTGAAGATGCGCAGTATTTT.

The chain uses TRBV7-8 and TRBJ1-1, with a tentative D call TRBD1 (6 bases). The CDR3 runs to 13 residues. Germline loops: CDR1 SGHVS, CDR2 FQNEAQ. The V end was cut by 1 base, the J end by 10 bases, with 13 bases between. The CDR3 reads CASSLELGAGAFF. In DNA form, the CDR3 reads TGTGCCAGCAGCTTAGAGCTGGGGGCTGGAGCTTTCTTT.

The chain uses TRBV4-3 and TRBJ1-1; tentative D call: TRBD1 (5 bases). The germline V gene encodes CDR1 LGHNA and CDR2 YSLEER. The V end lost 2 bases, the J end lost 0 bases, and 10 bases lay between the germline ends. This CDR3 spans 15 amino acids. The CDR3 spells CASSQMGTLNTEAFF. Written as DNA, the CDR3 is TGCGCCAGCAGCCAAATGGGGACTCTGAACACTGAAGCTTTCTTT.

This clone has just one count. CDR3 coding DNA: TGTGCCAGCAGCTTAGCTTCGACACCATACGAGCAGTACTTC. This translates into CASSLASTPYEQYF. The genes are TRBV7-6 and TRBJ2-7; D remains ambiguous. Germline-derived CDR1 and CDR2 are SGHVS and FNYEAQ. There are 14 residues in the CDR3. V lost 0 bases to trimming and J lost 4 bases, with 10 bases between them.

The J gene is TRBJ1-1, the V gene TRBV18; TRBD1 might be the D (5 bases). V was shortened by 3 bases and J by 3 bases, with 14 bases between the two germline ends. Germline V gives CDR1 KGHSH, CDR2 LQKENI. This CDR3 has 15 amino acids. The CDR3 loop reads CASSPAGHVDTEAFF. The CDR3 region has the DNA TGTGCCAGCTCACCTGCAGGGCATGTCGACACTGAAGCTTTCTTT.

This chain links TRBV2 with TRBJ2-2; D might be TRBD1 (6 bases). The V end was cut by 5 bases, the J end by 1 base, with 14 bases between. The V gene's germline CDR1 is SNHLY and CDR2 FYNNEI. This CDR3 contains 16 residues. CDR3: CASSYTGHRNTGELFF. CDR3 nucleotide sequence: TGTGCCAGCAGTTACACGGGACACCGGAACACCGGGGAGCTGTTTTTT. The full variable domain, in which reference TRBV2 and TRBJ2-2 provide the parts outside the CDR3, is EPEVTQTPSHQVTQMGQEVILRCVPISNHLYFYWYRQILGQKVEFLVSFYNNEISEKSEIFDDQFSVERPDGSNFTLKIRSTKLEDSAMYFCASSYTGHRNTGELFFGEGSRLTVL.

This clone was observed a few times. The chain combines TRBV11-2 with TRBJ1-3; D is undetermined. The V and J ends lost 1 base and 1 base respectively, with 14 bases between them. Germline V gene lookup returns CDR1 SGHAT and CDR2 FQNNGV. The CDR3 length is 17 residues. The CDR3: CASSLGQTAFSGNTIYF. The DNA of the CDR3 is TGTGCCAGCAGCTTAGGCCAAACAGCTTTTTCTGGAAACACCATATATTTT.

The CDR3, as DNA: TGCACCAGCAGCCAAGATTCCGGACTAGCGGGGGGGCCAGTAAACATTCAGTACTTC. Residues: CTSSQDSGLAGGPVNIQYF. V usage is TRBV1 and J usage is TRBJ2-4; the DNA was not compared with TRBD2, the D call given in the table. TRBV1 is flagged as a pseudogene. This CDR3 has 19 residues.

As DNA, the CDR3 is TGTGCCAGTAGTATAGGTCCGGGAAGTAACTATGGCTACACCTTC. It is translated as CASSIGPGSNYGYTF. This chain connects TRBV19 to TRBJ1-2; D ambiguous. The ends were cut back, 1 base at V and 1 base at J, with 10 bases in the middle. This CDR3 region has 15 residues. CDR1 LNHDA and CDR2 SQIVND come from the germline V gene (reference sequence).

The chain combines TRBV4-2 with TRBJ1-5, with a tentative D call TRBD1 (5 bases). V shed 3 bases and J shed 9 bases, with 15 bases lying between them. In germline, CDR1 is LGHNA, CDR2 YNFKEQ. The CDR3 is 14 amino acids. This CDR3 is CASSQTDGVRPQHF. The CDR3 DNA reads TGTGCCAGCAGCCAGACAGACGGTGTGAGGCCCCAGCATTTT.

The rearrangement links TRBV4-1 to TRBJ1-5; 7 bases are a match to TRBD1. This CDR3 spans 16 amino acids. Germline V gene data show CDR1 as MGHRA and CDR2 as YSYEKL. The ends lost 3 bases at V and 10 bases at J; junction bases unmatched: 15. CDR3 in DNA: TGCGCCAGCAGCCAGGGCGCCGGGACAGAAAAGCGTCCCCAGCATTTT. Translated, it gives CASSQGAGTEKRPQHF.

The J gene is TRBJ1-1, the V gene TRBV21-1; the listed D gene, TRBD1, was not tested against the DNA. TRBV21-1 counts as a pseudogene. There are 14 residues in the CDR3. CDR3 sequence reads: CASSNRDMNTEAFF. The CDR3 DNA reads as TGTGCCAGCAGCAACAGGGACATGAACACTGAAGCTTTCTTT.

This rearrangement joins TRBV12-5 to TRBJ1-5; D gene unclear. CDR1 and CDR2 (germline): LGHNT, FRNRAP. Between the trimmed V and J ends, which lost 4 bases and 6 bases, there was a span of 10 bases. CDR3 length: 13 residues. CDR3 bases: TGTGCTAGTGGTTCGGAGGAAGGTCAGCCCCAGCATTTT. It is translated as CASGSEEGQPQHF.